The 18 T cell receptor beta chains presented below share a single source sample, sequenced in a study of blood T cell repertoires in COVID-19. Clones were sequenced by immunoSEQ multiplex PCR, and TCRdb holds only the in-frame ones, with some missing. The data show about 210,000 clones, with 80% to 90% seen just once and roughly 2.9% held by the top ten. The sequenced material came from peripheral blood. The receptors originated from a man in his forties or fifties with active or convalescent COVID-19.

The chain combines TRBV7-2 with TRBJ2-3; D uncertain. V lost 1 base and J lost 2, with 10 bases in between. The CDR3 has 15 amino acids. Germline-derived CDR1 and CDR2 are SGHTA and FQGNSA. The CDR3 nucleotides read TGTGCCAGCAGCTTAGACCTGAGATTCACAGATACGCAGTATTTT. It codes for CASSLDLRFTDTQYF.

The chain uses TRBV7-2 and TRBJ2-2, with a possible D match to TRBD2 (5 bases). Germline V gene sequence: CDR1 SGHTA, CDR2 FQGNSA. The germline V and J ends were trimmed by 1 base and 3 bases, with 9 bases remaining between them. The CDR3 covers 15 residues. CDR3 amino acids: CASSLVRGHTGELFF. The DNA of the CDR3 is TGTGCCAGCAGCTTAGTCCGAGGGCACACCGGGGAGCTGTTTTTT.

V is TRBV2 and J is TRBJ1-4; no clear D. The V and J ends lost 6 bases and 3 bases respectively, with 8 bases between them. Germline V gene data show CDR1 as SNHLY and CDR2 as FYNNEI. This CDR3 region has 13 residues. The chain's CDR3 is CASRGSPNEKLFF. The CDR3 DNA reads TGTGCCAGCAGGGGGAGCCCTAATGAAAAACTGTTTTTT.

The chain joins TRBV7-2 to TRBJ2-2; 10 nucleotides match TRBD2. The CDR3 sequence is 17 residues long. Germline lookup yields CDR1 SGHTA and CDR2 FQGNSA. J gave up 7 bases and V 4 bases, and 12 bases lay outside the gene matches. The CDR3 DNA follows: TGTGCCAGCAGCTCCCGACTAGCGGGTAACTACATCGGGGAGCTGTTTTTT. Protein product: CASSSRLAGNYIGELFF.

This clone was detected a few times. The V gene is TRBV9, the J gene TRBJ1-1; 7 bases match TRBD1. Trimming at V came to 4 bases and at J to 1 base, leaving 7 bases not matched to a gene. CDR3 size: 15 residues. Germline V gene sequence: CDR1 SGDLS, CDR2 YYNGEE. The CDR3: CASSSRTGSNTEAFF. The CDR3 DNA reads as TGTGCCAGCAGCTCCAGGACAGGCTCGAACACTGAAGCTTTCTTT. Using reference TRBV9 and TRBJ1-1 for the parts outside the CDR3, the full variable domain is DSGVTQTPKHLITATGQRVTLRCSPRSGDLSVYWYQQSLDQGLQFLIQYYNGEERAKGNILERFSAQQFPDLHSELNLSSLELGDSALYFCASSSRTGSNTEAFFGQGTRLTVV.

This chain uses TRBV28 with TRBJ1-1; D is ambiguous. The CDR3 covers 15 residues. Germline V gene sequence: CDR1 MDHEN, CDR2 SYDVKM. The V gene lost 6 bases and the J gene lost 6 bases, with 20 bases spanning the gap. The CDR3 DNA is TGTGCCAGCAGACTGTGGCAATCGGGCGGGGCTGAAGCTTTCTTT. It translates to CASRLWQSGGAEAFF.

This rearrangement joins TRBV6-2 or TRBV6-3 to TRBJ2-5; D is possibly TRBD2 (6 bases). The CDR3 covers 15 residues. V lost 2 bases to trimming and J lost 0 bases, with 10 bases between them. CDR1 and CDR2 from the germline V gene are MNHEY and SVGEGT. The CDR3 DNA reads as TGTGCCAGCAGTTACGCGGGGTTCTACCAAGAGACCCAGTACTTC. It translates to CASSYAGFYQETQYF.

This chain joins TRBV29-1 and TRBJ1-4; weak D call: TRBD1 (6 bases). V was pared by 4 bases and J by 2 bases, with 11 bases between. Germline CDR1 SQVTM, CDR2 ANQGSEA. CDR3 length equals 14 residues. The chain's CDR3 is CSVASGGTNEKLFF. The CDR3 nucleotides read TGCAGCGTTGCCTCGGGGGGCACTAATGAAAAACTGTTTTTT.

In its sample, this clone ranks as medium-sized (0.01 to 0.1%). The rearrangement links TRBV27 to TRBJ1-2; TRBD1 might be the D (6 bases). With 5 bases removed from V and 4 bases from J, the gap between germline ends came to 11 bases. CDR3 length equals 13 residues. The germline V gene encodes CDR1 MNHEY and CDR2 SMNVEV (reference sequence). CDR3 protein: CASSPQGPYGYTF. The CDR3 DNA sequence: TGTGCCAGCAGTCCACAGGGTCCCTATGGCTACACCTTC.

The chain is built from TRBV3-1 (or the pseudogene TRBV3-2) and TRBJ2-3; possibly TRBD2 for D (6 bases). The CDR3 loop spans 14 amino acids. Trimming shortened V by 6 bases and J by 1 base, and 11 bases separated the two germline ends. The germline gives CDR1 LGHDT, CDR2 YNNKEL (reference sequence). This CDR3 reads CASRRTGGTDTQYF. The CDR3 nucleotides read TGTGCCAGCAGGAGGACGGGAGGCACAGATACGCAGTATTTT.

This chain links TRBV5-4 with TRBJ2-7, with D possibly matching TRBD1 (5 bases). This CDR3 spans 13 amino acids. Germline CDR1 and CDR2: SGHNT and YYREEE (reference sequence). V lost 4 bases and J lost 3, with 11 bases in between. The chain's CDR3 is CASSRTGYYEQYF. CDR3 bases: TGTGCCAGCAGCCGTACAGGTTACTACGAGCAGTACTTC. Using reference TRBV5-4 and TRBJ2-7 for the parts outside the CDR3, the full variable domain is ETGVTQSPTHLIKTRGQQVTLRCSSQSGHNTVSWYQQALGQGPQFIFQYYREEENGRGNFPPRFSGLQFPNYSSELNVNALELDDSALYLCASSRTGYYEQYFGPGTRLTVT.

The chain couples TRBV9 to TRBJ2-3, with 11 bases aligning to TRBD1. The J segment lost 3 bases and the V segment lost 4 bases, leaving 7 bases of the junction unmatched. The CDR3 has 16 amino acids. Germline V lookup: CDR1 SGDLS, CDR2 YYNGEE. The CDR3 protein is CASSFFRDRGTDTQYF. The DNA for the CDR3 is TGTGCCAGCAGCTTCTTCAGGGACAGGGGGACAGATACGCAGTATTTT. Filled out from reference TRBV9 and TRBJ2-3, the complete variable domain reads DSGVTQTPKHLITATGQRVTLRCSPRSGDLSVYWYQQSLDQGLQFLIQYYNGEERAKGNILERFSAQQFPDLHSELNLSSLELGDSALYFCASSFFRDRGTDTQYFGPGTRLTVL.

DNA of the CDR3: TGTGCCAGCAGCCCCCGAACGACAGGGATGTCCGGAAACACCATATATTTT. Protein: CASSPRTTGMSGNTIYF. The J gene is TRBJ1-3, the V gene TRBV9, with TRBD1 identical over 7 bases. Trimming at V came to 4 bases and at J to 4 bases, leaving 14 bases not matched to a gene. CDR1 is SGDLS, CDR2 YYNGEE, per germline. The CDR3 is 17 residues long.

The chain combines TRBV7-2 with TRBJ2-4, with TRBD2 matching 8 bases. Unmatched junction bases numbered 8, after V lost 6 bases and J lost 13 bases. CDR1 SGHTA and CDR2 FQGNSA come from the germline V gene. CDR3 length equals 12 residues. The CDR3 sequence: CASRRGTSSQYF. The CDR3 DNA is TGTGCCAGCAGGCGAGGGACTAGTTCCCAGTACTTC.

The gene calls are TRBV2 and TRBJ2-2; 7 positions agree with TRBD1. The germline gives CDR1 SNHLY, CDR2 FYNNEI. The ends lost 5 bases at V and 8 bases at J; junction bases unmatched: 11. The CDR3 has 15 amino acids. CDR3 protein: CASSSSGTALGELFF. The CDR3 DNA sequence: TGTGCCAGCAGTTCCTCGGGGACAGCCCTAGGGGAGCTGTTTTTT.

The CDR3 sequence: CASKTSGPYEQYF. CDR3 bases: TGTGCCAGCAAGACTAGCGGGCCCTACGAGCAGTACTTC. The chain has TRBV6-5 and TRBJ2-7, with 10 bases that match TRBD2. J was trimmed by 2 bases and V by 7 bases; bases with no gene match: 2. The length of the CDR3 is 13 residues. The germline CDR1 and CDR2 sequences are MNHEY and SVGAGI.

The gene calls are TRBV7-2 and TRBJ2-2, with 12 nucleotides matching TRBD2. This CDR3 is 18 amino acids long. Germline lookup yields CDR1 SGHTA and CDR2 FQGNSA. With 4 bases clipped from V and 1 base from J, the junction kept 7 bases outside the gene matches. In nucleotides, the CDR3 is TGTGCCAGCAGCTCCTTCGGACTAGCGGGAATGAACACCGGGGAGCTGTTTTTT. Its translation: CASSSFGLAGMNTGELFF.

The CDR3 is CASQDSDSNQPQHF. DNA for the CDR3: TGTGCCAGTCAGGACAGCGATAGCAATCAGCCCCAGCATTTT. The rearrangement links TRBV3-1 (or the pseudogene TRBV3-2) to TRBJ1-5; tentative D call: TRBD1 (6 bases). Germline values: CDR1 LGHDT, CDR2 YNNKEL (reference sequence). This CDR3 region has 14 residues. V was trimmed by 9 bases and J by 0 bases, leaving 12 bases between them.